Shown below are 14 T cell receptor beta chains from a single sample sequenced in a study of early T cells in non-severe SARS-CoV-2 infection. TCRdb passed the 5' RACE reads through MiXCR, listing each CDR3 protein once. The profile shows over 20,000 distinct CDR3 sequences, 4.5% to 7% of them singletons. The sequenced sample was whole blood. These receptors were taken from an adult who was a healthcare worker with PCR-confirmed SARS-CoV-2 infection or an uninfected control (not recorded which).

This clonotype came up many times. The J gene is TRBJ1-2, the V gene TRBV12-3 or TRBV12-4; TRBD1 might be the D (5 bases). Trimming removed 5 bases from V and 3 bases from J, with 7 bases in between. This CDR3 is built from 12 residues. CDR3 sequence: CASSTGYYGYTF. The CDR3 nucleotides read TGTGCCAGCAGTACAGGTTACTATGGCTACACCTTC.

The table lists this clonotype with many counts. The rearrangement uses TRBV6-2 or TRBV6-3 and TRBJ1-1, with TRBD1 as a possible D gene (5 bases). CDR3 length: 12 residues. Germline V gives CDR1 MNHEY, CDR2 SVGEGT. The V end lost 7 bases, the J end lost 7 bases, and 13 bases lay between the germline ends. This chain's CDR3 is CASISGVREAFF. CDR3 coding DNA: TGTGCCAGCATATCGGGGGTGCGTGAAGCTTTCTTT.

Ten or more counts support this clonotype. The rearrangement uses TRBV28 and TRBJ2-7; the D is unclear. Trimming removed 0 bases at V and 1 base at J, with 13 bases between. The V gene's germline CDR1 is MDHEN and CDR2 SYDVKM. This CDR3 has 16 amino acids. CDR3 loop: CASSLWAPSPSYEQYF. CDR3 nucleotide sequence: TGTGCCAGCAGTTTATGGGCACCATCCCCATCCTACGAGCAGTACTTC.

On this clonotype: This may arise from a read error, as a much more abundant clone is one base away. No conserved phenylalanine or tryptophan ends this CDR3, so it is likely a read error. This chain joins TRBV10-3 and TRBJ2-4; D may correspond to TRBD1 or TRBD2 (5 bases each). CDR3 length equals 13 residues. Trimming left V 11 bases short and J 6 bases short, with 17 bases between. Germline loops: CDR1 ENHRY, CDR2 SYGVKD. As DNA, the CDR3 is TGTGCCTCCCGACGTGGGGGTGCAAACATTCAGTACTCC. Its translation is CASRRGGANIQYS.

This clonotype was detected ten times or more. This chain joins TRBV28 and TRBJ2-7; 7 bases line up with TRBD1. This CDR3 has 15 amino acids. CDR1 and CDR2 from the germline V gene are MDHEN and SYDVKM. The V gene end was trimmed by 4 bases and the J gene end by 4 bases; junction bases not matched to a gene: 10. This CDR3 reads CASSSVRGLGYEQYF. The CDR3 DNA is TGTGCCAGCAGTTCCGTAAGGGGGCTGGGGTACGAGCAGTACTTC. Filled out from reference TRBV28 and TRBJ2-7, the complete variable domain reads DVKVTQSSRYLVKRTGEKVFLECVQDMDHENMFWYRQDPGLGLRLIYFSYDVKMKEKGDIPEGYSVSREKKERFSLILESASTNQTSMYLCASSSVRGLGYEQYFGPGTRLTVT.

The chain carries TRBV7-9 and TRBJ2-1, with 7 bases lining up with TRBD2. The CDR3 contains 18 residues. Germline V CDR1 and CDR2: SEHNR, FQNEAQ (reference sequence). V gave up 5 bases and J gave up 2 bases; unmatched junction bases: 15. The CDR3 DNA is TGTGCCAGCAGCCCAGCCCCCAAGCAGGGACTACCCTACAATGAGCAGTTCTTC. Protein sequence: CASSPAPKQGLPYNEQFF.

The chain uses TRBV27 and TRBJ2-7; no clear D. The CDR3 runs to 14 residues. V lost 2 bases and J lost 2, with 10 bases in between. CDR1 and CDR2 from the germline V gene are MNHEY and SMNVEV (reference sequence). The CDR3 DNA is TGTGCCAGCAGTTTACGGTCAGGCACCTACGAGCAGTACTTC. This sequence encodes CASSLRSGTYEQYF.

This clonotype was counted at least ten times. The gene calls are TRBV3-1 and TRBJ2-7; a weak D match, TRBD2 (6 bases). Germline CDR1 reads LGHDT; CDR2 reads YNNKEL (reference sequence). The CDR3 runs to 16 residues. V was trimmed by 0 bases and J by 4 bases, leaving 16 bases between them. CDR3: CASSQDAGLERYEQYF. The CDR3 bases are TGTGCCAGCAGCCAAGACGCGGGGTTGGAACGGTACGAGCAGTACTTC.

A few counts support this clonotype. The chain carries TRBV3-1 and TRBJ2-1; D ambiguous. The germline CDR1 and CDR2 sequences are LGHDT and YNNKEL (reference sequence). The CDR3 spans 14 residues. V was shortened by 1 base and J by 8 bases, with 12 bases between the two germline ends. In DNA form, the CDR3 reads TGTGCCAGCAGCCAAGGGTTACGCGACTATGAGCAGTTCTTC. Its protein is CASSQGLRDYEQFF.

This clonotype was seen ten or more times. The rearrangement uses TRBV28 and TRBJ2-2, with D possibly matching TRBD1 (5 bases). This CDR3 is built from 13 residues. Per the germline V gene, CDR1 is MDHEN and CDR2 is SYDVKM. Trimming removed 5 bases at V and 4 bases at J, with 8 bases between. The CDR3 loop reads CASSGAVTGELFF. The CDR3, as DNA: TGTGCCAGCAGTGGGGCAGTCACCGGGGAGCTGTTTTTT.

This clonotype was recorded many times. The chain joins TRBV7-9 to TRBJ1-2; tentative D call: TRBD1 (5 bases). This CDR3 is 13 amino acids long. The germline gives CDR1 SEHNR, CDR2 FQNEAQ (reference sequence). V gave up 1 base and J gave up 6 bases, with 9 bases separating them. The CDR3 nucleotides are TGTGCCAGCAGCTTAGTAGGGGATGATGGCTACACCTTC. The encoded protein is CASSLVGDDGYTF.

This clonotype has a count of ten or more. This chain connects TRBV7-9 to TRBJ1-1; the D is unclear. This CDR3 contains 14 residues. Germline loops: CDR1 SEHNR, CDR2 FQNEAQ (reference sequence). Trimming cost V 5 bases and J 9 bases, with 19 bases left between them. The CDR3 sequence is CASSPKREGTQAFF. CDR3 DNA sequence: TGTGCCAGCAGCCCTAAGCGGGAGGGAACCCAAGCTTTCTTT.

In nucleotides, the CDR3 is TGTGCCAGCAGACCCCCGGGACTAGCGGGGGGACTAGGCACAGATACGCAGTATTTT. Encoded protein: CASRPPGLAGGLGTDTQYF. The J gene is TRBJ2-3, the V gene TRBV6-6, with 15 bases matching TRBD2. In germline, CDR1 is MNHNY, CDR2 SVGAGI (reference sequence). The CDR3 runs to 19 residues. V lost 6 bases, J lost 1 base, and 11 bases stayed unmatched.

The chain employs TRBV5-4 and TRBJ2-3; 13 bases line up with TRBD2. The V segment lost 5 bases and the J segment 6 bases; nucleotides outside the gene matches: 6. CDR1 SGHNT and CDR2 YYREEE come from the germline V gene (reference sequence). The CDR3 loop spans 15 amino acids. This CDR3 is CASRTSGGSPDTQYF. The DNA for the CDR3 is TGTGCCAGCAGGACTAGCGGGGGGTCCCCCGATACGCAGTATTTT. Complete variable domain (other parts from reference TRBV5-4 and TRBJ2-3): ETGVTQSPTHLIKTRGQQVTLRCSSQSGHNTVSWYQQALGQGPQFIFQYYREEENGRGNFPPRFSGLQFPNYSSELNVNALELDDSALYLCASRTSGGSPDTQYFGPGTRLTVL.